The 30 T cell receptor beta chains reported below all come from one sample, sequenced in a study of blood T cell repertoires in COVID-19. The assay was immunoSEQ multiplex PCR, and TCRdb's table has in-frame clones only and misses some. The sample consists of a few hundred thousand clones, around 89% of them appearing once. Input material: PBMCs or T cells enriched from blood (not recorded which). Receptors were obtained from a woman aged 30 to 39 who had recovered from COVID-19.

The rearrangement joins TRBV9 to TRBJ2-1; 7 nucleotides match TRBD2. Per the germline V gene, CDR1 is SGDLS and CDR2 is YYNGEE. The CDR3 covers 16 residues. Germline trimming cut 6 bases from V and 4 bases from J; bases unmatched to any gene: 13. The chain's CDR3 is CASTQGASGVYNEQFF. The CDR3 DNA reads TGTGCCAGCACCCAAGGGGCTAGCGGAGTATACAATGAGCAGTTCTTC.

This rearrangement joins TRBV7-8 to TRBJ1-5; the match to TRBD1 covers 7 bases. CDR1 and CDR2 (germline): SGHVS, FQNEAQ. Trimming at V came to 2 bases and at J to 3 bases, leaving 7 bases not matched to a gene. CDR3 length equals 16 residues. The CDR3 nucleotides are TGTGCCAGCAGCTTACGCGTGACAGGGAACAATCAGCCCCAGCATTTT. Protein sequence: CASSLRVTGNNQPQHF.

The chain has TRBV12-3 or TRBV12-4 and TRBJ1-1, with D unresolved. This CDR3 is built from 12 residues. V gave up 4 bases and J gave up 6 bases, with 9 bases separating them. Here the CDR3 reads CASSSPVAEAFF. The CDR3, as DNA: TGTGCCAGCAGTTCTCCGGTCGCTGAAGCTTTCTTT.

The V and J genes are TRBV7-8 and TRBJ1-5, with D possibly matching TRBD1 (6 bases). CDR1 and CDR2 from the germline V gene are SGHVS and FQNEAQ. Trimming removed 5 bases from V and 8 bases from J, with 25 bases in between. This CDR3 has 17 residues. CDR3 region: CASSHPRGWGVGEPQHF. CDR3 DNA: TGTGCCAGCAGCCATCCCAGGGGCTGGGGTGTCGGGGAGCCCCAGCATTTT. Full variable domain (missing parts from reference TRBV7-8 and TRBJ1-5): GAGVSQSPRYKVAKRGQDVALRCDPISGHVSLFWYQQALGQGPEFLTYFQNEAQLDKSGLPSDRFFAERPEGSVSTLKIQRTQQEDSAVYLCASSHPRGWGVGEPQHFGDGTRLSIL.

This sequence joins TRBV13 and TRBJ2-7; 7 nucleotides match TRBD1. The length of the CDR3 is 11 residues. V shed 5 bases and J 9 bases; nucleotides not matched to a gene: 4. Germline CDR1 is PRHDT and CDR2 is FYEKMQ (reference sequence). The CDR3 DNA follows: TGTGCCAGCAGCGTGACAGGGAGGCAGTACTTC. It yields the protein CASSVTGRQYF. The full variable domain, completed using reference TRBV13 and TRBJ2-7, is AAGVIQSPRHLIKEKRETATLKCYPIPRHDTVYWYQQGPGQDPQFLISFYEKMQSDKGSIPDRFSAQQFSDYHSELNMSSLELGDSALYFCASSVTGRQYFGPGTRLTVT.

This chain links TRBV18 with TRBJ1-2; D perhaps matches TRBD1 (6 bases). V lost 6 bases and J 1 base, leaving 18 bases between the germline ends. The germline gives CDR1 KGHSH, CDR2 LQKENI. The CDR3 loop spans 16 amino acids. CDR3 in amino acids: CASSLIGQGGNYGYTF. The CDR3 nucleotides are TGTGCCAGCTCTCTCATCGGGCAAGGGGGTAACTATGGCTACACCTTC. The entire variable domain, with the rest obtained from reference TRBV18 and TRBJ1-2, is as follows: NAGVMQNPRHLVRRRGQEARLRCSPMKGHSHVYWYRQLPEEGLKFMVYLQKENIIDESGMPKERFSAEFPKEGPSILRIQQVVRGDSAAYFCASSLIGQGGNYGYTFGSGTRLTVV.

V gene TRBV7-9 combines with J gene TRBJ2-1; 7 nucleotides align to TRBD1. This CDR3 region has 15 residues. The V segment lost 3 bases and the J segment 2 bases; nucleotides outside the gene matches: 4. Germline lookup yields CDR1 SEHNR and CDR2 FQNEAQ (reference sequence). The CDR3 protein is CASSFGQAAYNEQFF. CDR3 in DNA: TGTGCCAGCAGCTTCGGACAGGCCGCCTACAATGAGCAGTTCTTC.

This chain connects TRBV28 to TRBJ1-1, with D perhaps matching TRBD1 (6 bases). The CDR3 has 14 amino acids. The ends were cut back, 6 bases at V and 4 bases at J, with 15 bases in the middle. CDR1 MDHEN and CDR2 SYDVKM come from the germline V gene. This CDR3 reads CASSPRGAVTEAFF. CDR3 bases: TGTGCCAGCAGCCCCCGGGGGGCGGTCACTGAAGCTTTCTTT.

The gene calls are TRBV5-1 and TRBJ1-1; D is perhaps TRBD1 (6 bases). This CDR3 is built from 14 residues. The V gene's germline CDR1 is SGHRS and CDR2 YFSETQ. Deletions cut 4 bases from V and 3 bases from J, with 13 bases between. The DNA of the CDR3 is TGCGCCAGCAGCCTAGCTCACAGGGACACTGAAGCTTTCTTT. Amino acids: CASSLAHRDTEAFF. The full variable domain, its missing parts supplied by reference TRBV5-1 and TRBJ1-1, is KAGVTQTPRYLIKTRGQQVTLSCSPISGHRSVSWYQQTPGQGLQFLFEYFSETQRNKGNFPGRFSGRQFSNSRSEMNVSTLELGDSALYLCASSLAHRDTEAFFGQGTRLTVV.

The chain has TRBV19 and TRBJ2-7; 8 positions match TRBD1. The CDR3 has 14 amino acids. Looked up from germline, CDR1 is LNHDA and CDR2 is SQIVND (reference sequence). V gave up 5 bases and J gave up 3 bases; unmatched junction bases: 6. The CDR3 DNA reads TGTGCCAGTAGTGGAGGACAGGGTGGCTACGAGCAGTACTTC. Amino acids: CASSGGQGGYEQYF.

This chain connects TRBV9 to TRBJ2-3, with 9 bases aligning to TRBD1. This CDR3 has 16 residues. CDR1 is SGDLS and CDR2 is YYNGEE in the germline V gene. With V trimmed by 1 base and J by 1 base, 4 bases remained unmatched. The CDR3 spells CASSVPRQGGTDTQYF. In DNA, the CDR3 is TGTGCCAGCAGCGTACCCCGACAGGGGGGCACAGATACGCAGTATTTT. Together with reference TRBV9 and TRBJ2-3, the CDR3 gives the full variable domain: DSGVTQTPKHLITATGQRVTLRCSPRSGDLSVYWYQQSLDQGLQFLIQYYNGEERAKGNILERFSAQQFPDLHSELNLSSLELGDSALYFCASSVPRQGGTDTQYFGPGTRLTVL.

V usage is TRBV9 and J usage is TRBJ2-3, with 9 bases aligning to TRBD1. Germline V CDR1 and CDR2: SGDLS, YYNGEE. After removal of 3 bases from V and 3 bases from J, the junction contained 5 bases not matched to a gene. This CDR3 is built from 15 residues. The CDR3 reads CASSARQGDTDTQYF. The DNA of the CDR3 is TGTGCCAGCAGCGCCCGACAGGGGGATACAGATACGCAGTATTTT.

In this sample, this clone turned up once. Compared with germline, one end of the junction differs, possibly owing to a read error. The gene calls are TRBV2 and TRBJ1-2, with 9 bases aligning to TRBD1. Germline V CDR1 and CDR2: SNHLY, FYNNEI. The CDR3 is 16 amino acids. CDR3: CASGERGQGLNYGYTF. The CDR3 DNA is TGTGCCAGCGGTGAACGGGGACAGGGTCTTAACTATGGCTACACCTTC. Looking up the rest from reference TRBV2 and TRBJ1-2 gives the full variable domain: EPEVTQTPSHQVTQMGQEVILRCVPISNHLYFYWYRQILGQKVEFLVSFYNNEISEKSEIFDDQFSVERPDGSNFTLKIRSTKLEDSAMYFCASGERGQGLNYGYTFGSGTRLTVV.

The V gene is TRBV7-2, the J gene TRBJ2-6; the match to TRBD2 covers 9 bases. CDR1 is SGHTA and CDR2 is FQGNSA in the germline V gene. This CDR3 is built from 18 residues. J lost 2 bases, V lost 5 bases, and 10 bases had no gene match. CDR3 sequence (DNA): TGTGCCAGCAGCCTCATATCCTTAGCGGGAGCTGGGGCCAACGTCCTGACTTTC. Translated: CASSLISLAGAGANVLTF. Drawing the rest from reference TRBV7-2 and TRBJ2-6, the complete variable domain is GAGVSQSPSNKVTEKGKDVELRCDPISGHTALYWYRQSLGQGLEFLIYFQGNSAPDKSGLPSDRFSAERTGGSVSTLTIQRTQQEDSAVYLCASSLISLAGAGANVLTFGAGSRLTVL.

This sequence joins TRBV19 and TRBJ2-7, with D possibly matching TRBD2 (5 bases). This CDR3 is 13 amino acids long. The germline V gene has CDR1 LNHDA and CDR2 SQIVND (reference sequence). The V end was cut by 5 bases, the J end by 7 bases, with 15 bases between. The CDR3 loop reads CASSRKAAREQYF. The CDR3 DNA reads as TGTGCCAGTAGTCGAAAAGCGGCTCGGGAGCAGTACTTC.

The chain carries TRBV6-5 and TRBJ1-1; D is unclear. The CDR3 contains 15 residues. Trimming shortened V by 7 bases and J by 1 base, and 16 bases separated the two germline ends. Germline CDR1 is MNHEY and CDR2 is SVGAGI. CDR3 amino acids: CASKEGRTGNTEAFF. The CDR3 coding sequence is TGTGCCAGCAAAGAGGGAAGGACGGGGAACACTGAAGCTTTCTTT.

The chain links TRBV9 to TRBJ2-4; TRBD1 agrees at 7 bases. V was pared by 4 bases and J by 15 bases, with 10 bases of the junction left unmatched. The CDR3 is 12 residues long. Germline V lookup: CDR1 SGDLS, CDR2 YYNGEE. The DNA for the CDR3 is TGTGCCAGCAGCTCCTCCGGGACAGTTTTGTACTTC. Its translation: CASSSSGTVLYF.

The chain couples TRBV27 to TRBJ1-2, with TRBD1 matching over 10 bases. The CDR3 is 15 amino acids. Germline loops: CDR1 MNHEY, CDR2 SMNVEV (reference sequence). V gave up 6 bases and J gave up 10 bases; unmatched junction bases: 14. CDR3 nucleotide sequence: TGTGCCAGCAGCCTTACCCCCGGGACAGGGGACCCCTACACCTTC. Encoded protein: CASSLTPGTGDPYTF.

This chain joins TRBV6-5 and TRBJ1-2, with 9 bases aligning to TRBD1. V lost 2 bases, J lost 7 bases, and 11 bases stayed unmatched. The CDR3 spans 16 residues. Per germline, CDR1 MNHEY and CDR2 SVGAGI. The CDR3 sequence is CASSYGTGIPAGGYTF. The CDR3 DNA follows: TGTGCCAGCAGTTACGGGACAGGGATCCCTGCCGGTGGCTACACCTTC.

This chain links TRBV7-3 with TRBJ2-3, with 9 nucleotides matching TRBD2. Looked up from germline, CDR1 is SGHTA and CDR2 is FQGTGA. The length of the CDR3 is 16 residues. The V gene end was trimmed by 5 bases and the J gene end by 3 bases; junction bases not matched to a gene: 9. The CDR3 is CASSPHLAGSTDTQYF. CDR3 nucleotides: TGTGCCAGCAGCCCACACCTAGCGGGAAGTACAGATACGCAGTATTTT.

This clone showed up just once. The chain joins TRBV19 to TRBJ1-5; possible D gene TRBD1, 5 bases. V was trimmed by 4 bases and J by 0 bases, leaving 10 bases between them. The CDR3 covers 15 residues. Germline CDR1 is LNHDA and CDR2 is SQIVND (reference sequence). Here the CDR3 DNA reads TGTGCCAGTAGTACCGGACATTCTAGCAATCAGCCCCAGCATTTT. Amino acids: CASSTGHSSNQPQHF.

This sequence joins TRBV19 and TRBJ1-2; D ambiguous. The CDR3 is 14 residues long. CDR1 is LNHDA and CDR2 is SQIVND in the germline V gene (reference sequence). V dropped 0 bases and J dropped 4 bases, with 9 bases sitting between them. The CDR3 reads CASSIDRQLYGYTF. CDR3 DNA: TGTGCCAGTAGTATAGATCGACAACTCTATGGCTACACCTTC.

The V gene is TRBV7-3, the J gene TRBJ2-2; perhaps TRBD2 as D (6 bases). V was pared by 2 bases and J by 4 bases, with 11 bases between. The CDR3 is made up of 15 amino acids. In germline, CDR1 is SGHTA, CDR2 FQGTGA. The CDR3 DNA reads as TGTGCCAGCAGCTTAGGGGCCGGGGGCACCGGGGAGCTGTTTTTT. It encodes CASSLGAGGTGELFF. The whole variable domain, remainder taken from reference TRBV7-3 and TRBJ2-2, is GAGVSQTPSNKVTEKGKYVELRCDPISGHTALYWYRQSLGQGPEFLIYFQGTGAADDSGLPNDRFFAVRPEGSVSTLKIQRTERGDSAVYLCASSLGAGGTGELFFGEGSRLTVL.

CDR3 DNA: TGTGCCATCAGTGAGACAGGGGGCTACACCTTC. Translated: CAISETGGYTF. The chain recombines TRBV10-3 with TRBJ1-2; possibly TRBD1 for D (6 bases). V gave up 2 bases and J gave up 8 bases, with 6 bases separating them. The CDR3 consists of 11 residues. Per germline, CDR1 ENHRY and CDR2 SYGVKD.

The chain carries TRBV6-1 and TRBJ1-2; 8 bases are shared with TRBD1. CDR1 and CDR2 (germline): MNHNS, SASEGT. Losses at the gene ends were 0 bases for V and 5 bases for J; bases not matched to a gene: 8. The CDR3 spans 16 residues. This CDR3 is CASSEAIGQGVYGYTF. The CDR3 nucleotides are TGTGCCAGCAGTGAAGCGATCGGACAGGGCGTGTATGGCTACACCTTC.

The J gene is TRBJ1-1, the V gene TRBV28, with 7 bases lining up with TRBD1. The ends lost 5 bases at V and 1 base at J; junction bases unmatched: 10. The V gene's germline CDR1 is MDHEN and CDR2 SYDVKM. The length of the CDR3 is 16 residues. CDR3 sequence: CASSKPRGQTNTEAFF. The CDR3 nucleotides are TGTGCCAGCAGTAAACCCCGGGGACAGACGAACACTGAAGCTTTCTTT.

The V call is TRBV19, the J call TRBJ2-2; TRBD2 matches 9 bases. The V and J ends lost 5 bases and 4 bases, in that order; junction bases with no gene match: 5. Germline V gives CDR1 LNHDA, CDR2 SQIVND (reference sequence). The CDR3 spans 15 residues. CDR3 sequence reads: CASSSLAGITGELFF. CDR3 coding DNA: TGTGCCAGTAGTTCGCTAGCGGGAATCACCGGGGAGCTGTTTTTT. Complete variable domain (other parts from reference TRBV19 and TRBJ2-2): DGGITQSPKYLFRKEGQNVTLSCEQNLNHDAMYWYRQDPGQGLRLIYYSQIVNDFQKGDIAEGYSVSREKKESFPLTVTSAQKNPTAFYLCASSSLAGITGELFFGEGSRLTVL.

The CDR3 DNA reads as TGTGCCTGGAGTGTACGGAGGACCGGGGAGCTGTTTTTT. This codes for CAWSVRRTGELFF. The rearrangement uses TRBV30 and TRBJ2-2; D perhaps matches TRBD2 (5 bases). V was shortened by 0 bases and J by 5 bases, with 7 bases between the two germline ends. The length of the CDR3 is 13 residues. Germline V lookup: CDR1 GTSNPN, CDR2 SVGIG (reference sequence).

The chain is built from TRBV28 and TRBJ1-2; D not resolved. This CDR3 has 12 residues. V gave up 3 bases and J gave up 4 bases, with 6 bases separating them. Germline assignment: CDR1 MDHEN and CDR2 SYDVKM. CDR3 loop: CASSFRSYGYTF. CDR3 coding DNA: TGTGCCAGCAGTTTTAGGAGCTATGGCTACACCTTC.

CDR3 bases: TGTGCCTGGCAGGACAAAAACATTCAGTACTTC. Its translation is CAWQDKNIQYF. The J gene is TRBJ2-4, the V gene TRBV30; D gene uncertain. Trimming stripped 5 bases from V and 3 bases from J, with 5 bases between. Germline V lookup: CDR1 GTSNPN, CDR2 SVGIG (reference sequence). The CDR3 spans 11 residues. The variable domain in full, with the rest retrieved from reference TRBV30 and TRBJ2-4, is SQTIHQWPATLVQPVGSPLSLECTVEGTSNPNLYWYRQAAGRGLQLLFYSVGIGQISSEVPQNLSASRPQDRQFILSSKKLLLSDSGFYLCAWQDKNIQYFGAGTRLSVL.